This TCR beta chain was sequenced for a study of T cell therapy after organ transplantation. Note on this clone: What it binds is unknown. The sample has other DNA sequences that encode this CDR3 too.

Germline V lookup: CDR1 PRHDT, CDR2 FYEKMQ (reference sequence). Trimming took off 3 bases at V and 0 bases at J, with 3 bases between the two ends. The CDR3 spans 12 residues. Profiling relied on immunoSEQ multiplex PCR, and the TCRdb table lists in-frame clones only, not all of them. This sample has 20,000 or so clones, with roughly 89% found just once. Time point meaning: 20-29 weeks after completion of therapy. The J gene is TRBJ2-7, the V gene TRBV13; the D is unclear. This TCR derives from a human patient who had received a solid organ transplant and had CMV disease. The T cells may partly be graft donor cells. The starting material was CD8+ T cells from blood, obtained after autologous CMV-specific T cell therapy. The CDR3 loop reads CASSFSSYEQYF. For the CDR3, the DNA is TGTGCCAGCAGCTTCAGCTCCTACGAGCAGTACTTC.